This T cell receptor beta chain came from a study of CD8 T cells in ankylosing spondylitis. Broader study findings: Past studies reported some motif variants in reactive arthritis synovial fluid and blood. The clones that were linked to disease were reported to be significantly enriched in matched synovial fluid samples from ankylosing spondylitis patients. Clones that were linked to disease were CD8+ and were relatively rare in peripheral blood.

Germline CDR1 reads SQVTM; CDR2 reads ANQGSEA. The length of the CDR3 is 11 residues. J gave up 6 bases and V 7 bases, and 4 bases lay outside the gene matches. Making the TCR beta libraries involved quantitative 5'-RACE with molecular barcodes. TCRdb ran MiXCR on the 5' RACE reads and lists one entry per CDR3 protein. Altogether about 220,000 distinct CDR3 sequences are present, around a quarter being singletons, with the ten largest covering less than 8.5%. This clonotype was counted only a few times. The antigen is unknown. Material: blood, either unsorted or a sorted T cell fraction (not recorded which). The clonotype was recovered from a male donor with ankylosing spondylitis or in good health (not recorded which). The J gene is TRBJ2-7, the V gene TRBV29-1; 9 nucleotides line up with TRBD1. CDR3 amino acids: CSAGQGTEQYF. The CDR3 DNA follows: TGCAGCGCCGGACAGGGGACCGAGCAGTACTTC.